Each of the 24 T cell receptor beta chains below was sequenced from the same sample in a study of early T cells in non-severe SARS-CoV-2 infection. TCRdb re-called the 5' RACE reads with MiXCR, one entry per CDR3 protein. The data contain tens of thousands of distinct CDR3 sequences, 5.6% of them seen just once; the ten biggest clones take up almost 7%. The sequenced material came from whole blood. The receptors originated from an adult who was a healthcare worker with PCR-confirmed SARS-CoV-2 infection or an uninfected control (not recorded which).

This clonotype has a count of ten or more. The chain couples TRBV27 to TRBJ2-6, with 7 bases that match TRBD1. Germline trimming cut 4 bases from V and 1 base from J; bases unmatched to any gene: 7. In germline, CDR1 is MNHEY, CDR2 SMNVEV (reference sequence). This CDR3 has 17 residues. The CDR3: CASSSRQGQSGANVLTF. For the CDR3, the DNA is TGTGCCAGCAGTTCGAGACAGGGTCAATCTGGGGCCAACGTCCTGACTTTC. The entire variable domain, with the rest obtained from reference TRBV27 and TRBJ2-6, is as follows: EAQVTQNPRYLITVTGKKLTVTCSQNMNHEYMSWYRQDPGLGLRQIYYSMNVEVTDKGDVPEGYKVSRKEKRNFPLILESPSPNQTSLYFCASSSRQGQSGANVLTFGAGSRLTVL.

The rearrangement links TRBV12-3 or TRBV12-4 to TRBJ1-4; D gene uncertain. V was shortened by 7 bases and J by 6 bases, with 12 bases between the two germline ends. This CDR3 has 13 amino acids. The DNA of the CDR3 is TGTGCCAGCAAGCCCGGTGGGGATGAAAAACTGTTTTTT. Translating gives CASKPGGDEKLFF.

This clonotype came up a few times. The chain joins TRBV5-1 to TRBJ1-1, with D possibly matching TRBD1 (6 bases). The ends were cut back, 3 bases at V and 0 bases at J, with 12 bases in the middle. The CDR3 is made up of 15 amino acids. Per the germline V gene, CDR1 is SGHRS and CDR2 is YFSETQ. The CDR3 protein is CASSWGRVMNTEAFF. Written as DNA, the CDR3 is TGCGCCAGCAGCTGGGGGCGGGTCATGAACACTGAAGCTTTCTTT.

The table lists this clonotype with many counts. The chain combines TRBV5-6 with TRBJ1-1; D remains ambiguous. The germline V gene encodes CDR1 SGHDT and CDR2 YYEEEE. CDR3 size: 13 residues. Deletions cut 0 bases from V and 6 bases from J, with 9 bases between. For the CDR3, the DNA is TGTGCCAGCAGCTTGGCCGGCAGGTCTGAAGCTTTCTTT. It specifies CASSLAGRSEAFF.

This clonotype has more than one count but fewer than ten. The V and J genes are TRBV9 and TRBJ1-1, with D unclear. The CDR3 runs to 15 residues. Looked up from germline, CDR1 is SGDLS and CDR2 is YYNGEE. With 0 bases removed from V and 6 bases from J, the gap between germline ends came to 15 bases. The chain's CDR3 is CASSVATGPDAEAFF. As DNA, the CDR3 is TGTGCCAGCAGCGTAGCTACCGGCCCGGACGCTGAAGCTTTCTTT.

This clonotype was recorded many times. CDR3 coding DNA: TGTGCCAGCAGCTCCCGTGGTAGCGGGGAAGGTACCGGGGAGCTGTTTTTT. Translating it yields CASSSRGSGEGTGELFF. The chain has TRBV7-9 and TRBJ2-2; 8 bases fit TRBD2. V lost 4 bases to trimming and J lost 5 bases; unmatched junction nucleotides: 12. The CDR3 consists of 17 residues. Germline CDR1 reads SEHNR; CDR2 reads FQNEAQ (reference sequence).

This clonotype was counted at least ten times. This chain joins TRBV7-2 and TRBJ1-1, with unresolved D. Germline V gene lookup returns CDR1 SGHTA and CDR2 FQGNSA. V gave up 5 bases and J gave up 3 bases, with 10 bases separating them. The CDR3 has 13 amino acids. The CDR3 DNA follows: TGTGCCAGCAGCCAGTCGGGGTACACTGAAGCTTTCTTT. Protein: CASSQSGYTEAFF.

This clonotype appeared many times. The chain uses TRBV18 and TRBJ2-6; no clear D gene. The V end lost 1 base, the J end lost 0 bases, and 10 bases lay between the germline ends. This CDR3 contains 17 residues. Germline V gives CDR1 KGHSH, CDR2 LQKENI. The CDR3 sequence is CASSPLAVSSGANVLTF. CDR3 in DNA: TGTGCCAGCTCACCACTGGCAGTAAGCTCTGGGGCCAACGTCCTGACTTTC.

There are many counts of this clonotype. V usage is TRBV19 and J usage is TRBJ2-5; D perhaps matches TRBD2 (6 bases). This CDR3 has 13 amino acids. CDR1 LNHDA and CDR2 SQIVND come from the germline V gene (reference sequence). V dropped 6 bases and J dropped 5 bases, with 13 bases sitting between them. The CDR3 loop reads CASSGSLGETQYF. The DNA of the CDR3 is TGTGCCAGTAGCGGGAGCCTGGGGGAGACCCAGTACTTC.

This clonotype has more than one count but fewer than ten. This chain uses TRBV7-9 with TRBJ2-2; 9 bases agree with TRBD2. This CDR3 contains 16 residues. After removal of 6 bases from V and 6 bases from J, the junction contained 11 bases not matched to a gene. Per germline, CDR1 SEHNR and CDR2 FQNEAQ (reference sequence). The CDR3 loop reads CASRPLGGGAAGELFF. CDR3 DNA: TGTGCCAGCAGACCCCTGGGCGGGGGGGCGGCCGGGGAGCTGTTTTTT.

At least ten counts were recorded for this clonotype. The V call is TRBV20-1, the J call TRBJ2-5; 11 bases map to TRBD2. Unmatched junction bases numbered 15, after V lost 5 bases and J lost 4 bases. This CDR3 has 17 residues. Germline CDR1 reads DFQATT; CDR2 reads SNEGSKA (reference sequence). CDR3 loop: CSARGLAGGQLGETQYF. CDR3 DNA: TGCAGTGCTCGTGGGCTAGCGGGAGGCCAGTTGGGAGAGACCCAGTACTTC.

Ten or more counts support this clonotype. The V call is TRBV13, the J call TRBJ2-7, with TRBD2 matching 9 bases. Germline V gene lookup returns CDR1 PRHDT and CDR2 FYEKMQ (reference sequence). V shed 4 bases, J shed 3 bases, and the junction held 1 base outside the gene matches. CDR3 length equals 13 residues. This CDR3 is CASSSSGNYEQYF. In DNA form, the CDR3 reads TGTGCCAGCAGCTCTAGCGGGAACTACGAGCAGTACTTC.

This clonotype appeared many times. The V call is TRBV9, the J call TRBJ1-3, with a weak D call TRBD1 (5 bases). The V gene's germline CDR1 is SGDLS and CDR2 YYNGEE. This CDR3 contains 15 residues. V lost 4 bases to trimming and J lost 1 base, with 12 bases between them. CDR3: CASSSQGLSGNTIYF. DNA of the CDR3: TGTGCCAGCAGCTCCCAGGGCCTGTCTGGAAACACCATATATTTT.

This clonotype was observed a handful of times. The chain has TRBV7-2 and TRBJ2-7, with D perhaps TRBD1 (8 bases). Germline-derived CDR1 and CDR2 are SGHTA and FQGNSA. Trimming shortened V by 5 bases and J by 3 bases, and 17 bases separated the two germline ends. The CDR3 consists of 15 residues. The CDR3 sequence: CASSPAGQAFYEQYF. The CDR3 nucleotides are TGTGCCAGCAGCCCAGCGGGACAGGCGTTCTACGAGCAGTACTTC. Full variable domain (outside the CDR3, taken from reference TRBV7-2 and TRBJ2-7): GAGVSQSPSNKVTEKGKDVELRCDPISGHTALYWYRQSLGQGLEFLIYFQGNSAPDKSGLPSDRFSAERTGGSVSTLTIQRTQQEDSAVYLCASSPAGQAFYEQYFGPGTRLTVT.

The chain couples TRBV6-2 or TRBV6-3 to TRBJ2-1; 9 bases are a match to TRBD2. After removal of 6 bases from V and 10 bases from J, the junction contained 7 bases not matched to a gene. Germline loops: CDR1 MNHEY, CDR2 SVGEGT. The CDR3 runs 13 residues. CDR3: CASRTSGVWEQFF. In DNA, the CDR3 is TGTGCCAGCAGGACTAGCGGAGTGTGGGAGCAGTTCTTC.

This clonotype has only a few counts. This chain uses TRBV25-1 with TRBJ1-2; possibly TRBD1 for D (5 bases). Trimming pared 3 bases from V and 8 bases from J, leaving 13 bases between. CDR1 and CDR2 from the germline V gene are MGHDK and SYGVNS. The length of the CDR3 is 13 residues. CDR3: CASSEGLADGYTF. The CDR3 coding sequence is TGTGCCAGCAGTGAGGGACTGGCGGACGGCTACACCTTC.

This clonotype came up many times. The rearrangement links TRBV12-3 or TRBV12-4 to TRBJ2-3, with a possible D match to TRBD1 (6 bases). Between the trimmed V and J ends, which lost 4 bases and 6 bases, there was a span of 17 bases. The CDR3 is 15 amino acids. The CDR3: CASSSNQGTPDTQYF. The CDR3 bases are TGTGCCAGCAGTTCCAACCAGGGGACCCCCGATACGCAGTATTTT.

Only a few counts were recorded for this clonotype. The chain employs TRBV27 and TRBJ2-1; D call uncertain. This CDR3 is built from 14 residues. V lost 5 bases, J lost 10 bases, and 18 bases lay in between. CDR1 and CDR2 from the germline V gene are MNHEY and SMNVEV (reference sequence). The DNA of the CDR3 is TGTGCCAGCAGTCAGCCCGGTCCCGCAGGCGAGCAGTTCTTC. Its protein is CASSQPGPAGEQFF.

This chain joins TRBV11-2 and TRBJ2-2; unclear D gene. V was trimmed by 3 bases and J by 6 bases, leaving 8 bases between them. The CDR3 is made up of 13 amino acids. Germline lookup yields CDR1 SGHAT and CDR2 FQNNGV. The CDR3 DNA follows: TGTGCCAGCAGCTTGTTACGTTCCGGGGAGCTGTTTTTT. Protein product: CASSLLRSGELFF. The full variable domain, rest sourced from reference TRBV11-2 and TRBJ2-2, is EAGVAQSPRYKIIEKRQSVAFWCNPISGHATLYWYQQILGQGPKLLIQFQNNGVVDDSQLPKDRFSAERLKGVDSTLKIQPAKLEDSAVYLCASSLLRSGELFFGEGSRLTVL.

This clonotype was detected many times. The rearrangement links TRBV9 to TRBJ2-2, with 7 positions matching TRBD1. The length of the CDR3 is 16 residues. V was clipped by 3 bases and J by 2 bases; unmatched bases: 7. The germline V gene has CDR1 SGDLS and CDR2 YYNGEE. CDR3 residues: CASSEGAAANTGELFF. CDR3 bases: TGTGCCAGCAGCGAGGGGGCAGCGGCAAACACCGGGGAGCTGTTTTTT.

The rearrangement links TRBV5-1 to TRBJ1-1; D unresolved. The CDR3 consists of 16 residues. Trimming shortened V by 4 bases and J by 0 bases, and 16 bases separated the two germline ends. Germline CDR1 reads SGHRS; CDR2 reads YFSETQ. CDR3 nucleotide sequence: TGCGCCAGCAGCGAGCGGCCAGTCGGAGTGAACACTGAAGCTTTCTTT. Translated, it gives CASSERPVGVNTEAFF.

The rearrangement links TRBV19 to TRBJ2-7; D remains ambiguous. V lost 9 bases and J lost 1, with 13 bases in between. The CDR3 is made up of 13 amino acids. Germline values: CDR1 LNHDA, CDR2 SQIVND (reference sequence). The CDR3 region is CASAAGQSYEQYF. CDR3 bases: TGTGCCAGCGCGGCCGGCCAATCCTACGAGCAGTACTTC.

This clonotype was seen many times. The rearrangement uses TRBV4-2 and TRBJ2-7, with no clear D. The CDR3 runs 16 residues. V dropped 0 bases and J dropped 5 bases, with 17 bases sitting between them. Germline V lookup: CDR1 LGHNA, CDR2 YNFKEQ. The DNA for the CDR3 is TGTGCCAGCAGCCAAGAGAGGCTCCCTACCTTCGACGAGCAGTACTTC. Translating it yields CASSQERLPTFDEQYF.

This clonotype was observed at least ten times. V gene TRBV4-2 combines with J gene TRBJ2-7; D is perhaps TRBD1 (5 bases). The V gene lost 6 bases and the J gene lost 2 bases, with 14 bases spanning the gap. Germline-derived CDR1 and CDR2 are LGHNA and YNFKEQ. The CDR3 runs to 14 residues. The CDR3 sequence is CASRGPGPPYEQYF. DNA for the CDR3: TGTGCCAGCAGGGGGCCCGGGCCCCCCTACGAGCAGTACTTC.